One sample yielded the 4 T cell receptor beta chains listed below, sequenced in a study of OX40 agonist ivuxolimab in advanced cancers. The table came from immunoSEQ multiplex PCR; TCRdb's copy has only in-frame clones and leaves some out. The sample includes approximately 58,000 clones, roughly three quarters of them seen just once. Material: CD4+ or CD8+ T cells sorted from blood, obtained in a trial of the OX40 agonist ivuxolimab. Receptors originate from an adult with an advanced solid tumor such as melanoma, head and neck, liver or kidney cancer.

The gene calls are TRBV6-5 and TRBJ1-1; D is ambiguous. The CDR3 extends over 13 amino acids. Germline V CDR1 and CDR2: MNHEY, SVGAGI. V shed 7 bases and J shed 1 base, with 10 bases lying between them. CDR3 residues: CASKPRTNTEAFF. The CDR3 nucleotides are TGTGCCAGCAAACCCCGGACGAACACTGAAGCTTTCTTT.

The chain joins TRBV28 to TRBJ1-5, with unresolved D. V shed 8 bases and J shed 0 bases, with 2 bases lying between them. CDR3 size: 11 residues. Per germline, CDR1 MDHEN and CDR2 SYDVKM. CDR3 sequence reads: CASYSNQPQHF. The DNA of the CDR3 is TGTGCCAGCTATAGCAATCAGCCCCAGCATTTT.

The chain employs TRBV7-2 and TRBJ2-7; 8 bases map to TRBD2. Per germline, CDR1 SGHTA and CDR2 FQGNSA. Losses at the gene ends were 7 bases for V and 3 bases for J; bases not matched to a gene: 8. The CDR3 covers 14 residues. The CDR3 here is CASNYKSGGYEQYF. In nucleotides, the CDR3 is TGTGCCAGCAACTATAAAAGCGGGGGCTACGAGCAGTACTTC.

The chain uses TRBV6-5 and TRBJ2-1; D gene ambiguous. The germline V gene has CDR1 MNHEY and CDR2 SVGAGI. CDR3 length: 15 residues. V lost 5 bases and J lost 7, with 18 bases in between. This CDR3 is CASSTRGRVLNEQFF. For the CDR3, the DNA is TGTGCCAGCAGTACCCGCGGAAGAGTCCTAAATGAGCAGTTCTTC.